Listed below are T cell receptor beta chains from one sample, sequenced in a study of cytomegalovirus exposure and HLA in healthy donors. Produced via immunoSEQ multiplex PCR; TCRdb's table is partial and in-frame only. The repertoire has around 120,000 clones, roughly 80% of them found once; the top ten carry 2.5% to 3.5%. Sequenced sample: PBMCs. The receptors stem from a woman aged 40 to 55 in good health and CMV-seropositive. The CDR3 runs from the conserved cysteine through the conserved F or W. Fields, in order: CDR3 DNA, CDR3 protein, V gene, J gene, clone size, D gene. A D gene is named only where the DNA matches it firmly. A clone size is listed for some rows: how often the clone was seen (once, few, many), or a class if it is expanded.

TGTGCCAGCAGCGGGACTTACGAGCAGTACTTC	CASSGTYEQYF	TRBV2	TRBJ2-7	-	-
TGTGCCAGTAGTCTTAGCGGGGGGTTCTACGAGCAGTACTTC	CASSLSGGFYEQYF	TRBV19	TRBJ2-7	-	TRBD2
TGCAGCGTTGAGGACAGTTCCTACGAGCAGTACTTC	CSVEDSSYEQYF	TRBV29-1	TRBJ2-7	-	-
TGTGCCAGCAGCTTCAAGGGACAACCCTCTGGGGCCAACGTCCTGACTTTC	CASSFKGQPSGANVLTF	TRBV5-4	TRBJ2-6	-	-
TGTGCCACCAGCAGAGATCTCCCAGGGCTTCAGCCCCAGCATTTT	CATSRDLPGLQPQHF	TRBV15	TRBJ1-5	once	-
TGTGCCAGCAGCGTCGCTTCCGGGACTAGTGTATACGAGCAGTACTTC	CASSVASGTSVYEQYF	TRBV9	TRBJ2-7	once	TRBD2
TGTGCCAGCTCCTGGACTAGCGGGGGGGCTAGCACAGATACGCAGTATTTT	CASSWTSGGASTDTQYF	TRBV18	TRBJ2-3	-	TRBD2
TGTGCCAGCACCCCGGGGTTTTTGGAGACCCAGTACTTC	CASTPGFLETQYF	TRBV7-9	TRBJ2-5	-	-
TGCGCCAGCAGCCAAGACGACAGGTTGTTTACCGGGGAGCTGTTTTTT	CASSQDDRLFTGELFF	TRBV4-3	TRBJ2-2	-	-
TGCGCCAGCAGCTTCGGACTAGCGGGGGGGGAAGAGACCCAGTACTTC	CASSFGLAGGEETQYF	TRBV5-1	TRBJ2-5	-	TRBD2
TGTGCCAGCAGCCCCCGGACTAGCCACACCGGGGAGCTGTTTTTT	CASSPRTSHTGELFF	TRBV9	TRBJ2-2	-	TRBD2
TGTGCCACCAGCAGAGAAGGACAGTCCAATCAGCCCCAGCATTTT	CATSREGQSNQPQHF	TRBV15	TRBJ1-5	-	-
TGCGCCAGCAGCCAAGTTACACTAGAAAATGAGCAGTTCTTC	CASSQVTLENEQFF	TRBV4-1	TRBJ2-1	few	-
TGTGCTAGTGGTTCACGAGACAGGGTGGCAGATACGCAGTATTTT	CASGSRDRVADTQYF	TRBV12-5	TRBJ2-3	-	TRBD1
TGTGCCAGCAGCTACCCGGGACAGGGTGGGAAAGCTTTCTTT	CASSYPGQGGKAFF	TRBV7-2	TRBJ1-1	few	TRBD1
TGTGCCAGTAGTATCACAGCCACAGATACGCAGTATTTT	CASSITATDTQYF	TRBV19	TRBJ2-3	-	-
TGTGCCAGCAGCTTAGCGCCCAGCGCCTCCTACGAGCAGTACTTC	CASSLAPSASYEQYF	TRBV7-2	TRBJ2-7	few	-
TGCGCCAGCAGCCAAGAGACAACCGCCTACAATGAGCAGTTCTTC	CASSQETTAYNEQFF	TRBV4-1	TRBJ2-1	few	-
TGTGCCAGCAGCTCGGGACTAGCGGATTACAATGAGCAGTTCTTC	CASSSGLADYNEQFF	TRBV4-2	TRBJ2-1	-	TRBD2
TGTGCCAGCAGCGCATGGGGCCAGGACACTGAAGCTTTCTTT	CASSAWGQDTEAFF	TRBV9	TRBJ1-1	-	-
TGTGCCAGCAGCTCGGATAAACAGGGGCGAAGCAATCAGCCCCAGCATTTT	CASSSDKQGRSNQPQHF	TRBV5-5	TRBJ1-5	-	TRBD1
TGTGCCAGCAGCTTAGCTGGTAGCGGAAGCACAGATACGCAGTATTTT	CASSLAGSGSTDTQYF	TRBV5-6	TRBJ2-3	-	-
TGCGCCAGCAGCTTGGATGGCAGAAATTCACCCCTCCACTTT	CASSLDGRNSPLHF	TRBV5-1	TRBJ1-6	few	-
TGTGCCACCAGCGTCTCCGCCGGGACTCCATCCCCTCAGTACTTC	CATSVSAGTPSPQYF	TRBV15	TRBJ2-4	-	-
TGTGCCAGCAGCCAAATTACAGGGACAAATCAGCCCCAGCATTTT	CASSQITGTNQPQHF	TRBV4-2	TRBJ1-5	-	-
TGCAGCGTTGAAGATCTCGGCGGGACAGGGGCTGAAGCTTTCTTT	CSVEDLGGTGAEAFF	TRBV29-1	TRBJ1-1	-	TRBD1
TGTGCCTGGAGTGTTGGACTGAGTTACGAGCAGTACTTC	CAWSVGLSYEQYF	TRBV30	TRBJ2-7	-	-
TGTGCCATCAATGCGGGAGGGACAGAGGATACGCAGTATTTT	CAINAGGTEDTQYF	TRBV10-3	TRBJ2-3	-	TRBD2
TGTGCCAGCAGCCCTAGTACATTGAACACTGAAGCTTTCTTT	CASSPSTLNTEAFF	TRBV7-3	TRBJ1-1	-	-
TGTGCCAGCAGCTTGGGGCTTCCAGACTACGAGCAGTACTTC	CASSLGLPDYEQYF	TRBV5-6	TRBJ2-7	-	-
TGTGCCAGCAGCTTATTCTCAACAGACTATGGCTACACCTTC	CASSLFSTDYGYTF	TRBV11-1	TRBJ1-2	-	-
TGCGCGGGGGGGCGCGGGGACACTGAAGCTTTCTTT	CAGGRGDTEAFF	TRBV29-1	TRBJ1-1	-	-
TGTGCCAGCAAACAGAGCACAGATACGCAGTATTTT	CASKQSTDTQYF	TRBV2	TRBJ2-3	few	-
TGTGCCAGCACTCAATCCAGGGGAGAGACCCAGTACTTC	CASTQSRGETQYF	TRBV2	TRBJ2-5	-	-
TGTGCCAGCAGTGAAGACGAGGGAGCGGTAAATGAGCAGTTCTTC	CASSEDEGAVNEQFF	TRBV25-1	TRBJ2-1	-	-
TGTGCCAGCAGCCTTGGGACAGCGTCCTATGGCTACACCTTC	CASSLGTASYGYTF	TRBV9	TRBJ1-2	once	TRBD1
TGTGCCAGCAGCTTACAGGGACCAGATACGCAGTATTTT	CASSLQGPDTQYF	TRBV5-6	TRBJ2-3	-	-
TGTGCCAGCAGCGGGAGCGGGAGGAACACCGGGGAGCTGTTTTTT	CASSGSGRNTGELFF	TRBV5-4	TRBJ2-2	-	TRBD2
TGTGCCAGCGGGGGCTACCTCCCCCCGGACGAGCAGTACTTC	CASGGYLPPDEQYF	TRBV6-1	TRBJ2-7	-	-
TGTGCCAGCAGTGAGTCGTCGTTGGGACTAGCGGGAAAGACCCAGTACTTC	CASSESSLGLAGKTQYF	TRBV2	TRBJ2-5	once	TRBD2
TGTGCCAGCAGCCAAATGTTACTCAAGAGCTCCTACAATGAGCAGTTCTTC	CASSQMLLKSSYNEQFF	TRBV4-2	TRBJ2-1	-	-
TGCAGTGCCTCGGACAGCTATGGCTACACCTTC	CSASDSYGYTF	TRBV20-1	TRBJ1-2	-	-
TGTGCCAGCAGGGACAGTAGCTATGGCTACACCTTC	CASRDSSYGYTF	TRBV6-5	TRBJ1-2	once	-
TGCGCCAGCAGCCAAGCCTCATGGGGGGACAGGGGAACTAATGAAAAACTGTTTTTT	CASSQASWGDRGTNEKLFF	TRBV4-3	TRBJ1-4	-	TRBD1
TGCGCCAGCGGACTCGGGGTGAGCAGGGGGGATACGCAGTATTTT	CASGLGVSRGDTQYF	TRBV5-1	TRBJ2-3	once	TRBD1
TGTGCCATCAGTGAGTATCAAGCGGGAGGAGTAGATACGCAGTATTTT	CAISEYQAGGVDTQYF	TRBV10-3	TRBJ2-3	-	TRBD2
TGTGCCAGCAGCTTAGGGCCTTCACCCCTCCACTTT	CASSLGPSPLHF	TRBV11-2	TRBJ1-6	-	-
TGTGCCAGCAGGGACAACAGGGGATTCGGGGAGCTGTTTTTT	CASRDNRGFGELFF	TRBV2	TRBJ2-2	few	TRBD1
TGCGCCAGCAGCCTCCAGGGCGGGGGGCAATACGAGCAGTACTTC	CASSLQGGGQYEQYF	TRBV4-1	TRBJ2-7	once	TRBD2
TGTGCCAGCAGTTACGCGCGGTCTAGCGGAGGCTACGAGCAGTACTTC	CASSYARSSGGYEQYF	TRBV6-6	TRBJ2-7	-	TRBD2
TGTGCCAGCAGCTTACCCGCGGGGGGGAACGAGCAGTACTTC	CASSLPAGGNEQYF	TRBV7-9	TRBJ2-7	-	TRBD2
TGCGCCAGCAGCCCTAAGGTTGGGAGCTCCTACGAGCAGTACTTC	CASSPKVGSSYEQYF	TRBV5-1	TRBJ2-7	-	-
TGCGCCAGCAGGGACGGTGAGCGGTGGCAGCCCCAGCATTTT	CASRDGERWQPQHF	TRBV10-2	TRBJ1-5	-	-
TGTGCCAGCAGCTTAGAGGGGGGGGGACTAACCTACGAGCAGTACTTC	CASSLEGGGLTYEQYF	TRBV7-6	TRBJ2-7	-	-